This T cell receptor beta chain was sequenced for a study of preoperative IRX-2 immunotherapy in early breast cancer. This sample's treatment: preoperative locoregional IRX-2 cytokine immunotherapy. Patients received preoperative, locoregional IRX-2 cytokine immunotherapy in a phase Ib study. Produced via immunoSEQ multiplex PCR; TCRdb's table is partial and in-frame only. The sample consists of approximately 11,000 clones, roughly 80% of them appearing once. The CDR3 loop spans 15 amino acids. V dropped 4 bases and J dropped 1; count of bases not matched to a gene: 5. Germline V gene lookup returns CDR1 SGHNT and CDR2 YENEEA.

The input for sequencing was lymph node tissue, taken before IRX-2 immunotherapy. The chain recombines TRBV11-3 with TRBJ2-7, with 9 bases matching TRBD1. The TCR originated in a human donor with breast cancer. CDR3 sequence reads: CASSSGTGPSYEQYF. The CDR3, as DNA: TGTGCCAGCAGCTCCGGGACAGGGCCATCCTACGAGCAGTACTTC.